This entry concerns a single T cell receptor (beta chain). The CDR3 extends over 13 amino acids. Per the germline V gene, CDR1 is LNHDA and CDR2 is SQIVND (reference sequence). The V gene end was trimmed by 8 bases and the J gene end by 3 bases; junction bases not matched to a gene: 1. Reverse transcription of all isolated RNA meant that expressed TCRB transcripts were sequenced. Clones were sequenced by immunoSEQ multiplex PCR, and TCRdb holds only the in-frame ones, with some missing. The data show hundreds of thousands of clones, over 25% seen once. The record originates from a study of beta chain features in type 1 diabetes. For the study at large: The study examined around 98,000,000 sorted cells across all samples.

The chain uses TRBV19 and TRBJ2-1, with 10 nucleotides matching TRBD1. Sequenced material: naive CD4+ T cells from blood. The sequence came from a man younger than 30 in good health. In nucleotides, the CDR3 is TGTGCCAGTGGACAGGGGGTCTACAATGAGCAGTTCTTC. Translating it yields CASGQGVYNEQFF.